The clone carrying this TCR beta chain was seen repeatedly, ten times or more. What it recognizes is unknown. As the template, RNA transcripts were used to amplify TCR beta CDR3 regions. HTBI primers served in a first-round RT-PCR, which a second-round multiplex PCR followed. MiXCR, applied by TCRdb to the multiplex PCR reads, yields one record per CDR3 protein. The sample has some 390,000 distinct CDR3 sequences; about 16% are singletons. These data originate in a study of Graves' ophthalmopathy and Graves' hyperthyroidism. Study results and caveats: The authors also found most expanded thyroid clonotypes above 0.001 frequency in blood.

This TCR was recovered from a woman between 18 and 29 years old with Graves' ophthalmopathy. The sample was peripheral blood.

The DNA of the CDR3 is TGTGCCAGCAGTTTCTCCCCAGGAGACGAGCAGTACTTC. Translation: CASSFSPGDEQYF. The rearrangement joins TRBV27 to TRBJ2-7; D ambiguous. The germline V and J ends were trimmed by 3 bases and 5 bases, with 11 bases remaining between them. CDR3 size: 13 residues. The germline CDR1 and CDR2 sequences are MNHEY and SMNVEV (reference sequence).